Each of the 14 T cell receptor beta chains below was sequenced from the same sample in a study of identical twins. Via MiXCR, TCRdb re-called the 5' RACE reads, giving one row per CDR3 protein. Here the sample spans about 550,000 distinct CDR3 sequences, about a fifth being singletons. These data were likewise used in another study, on yellow fever vaccine responses in identical twins.

The sequencing input was CD4+ T cells sorted from blood. Receptors were obtained from a woman under 30 in good health.

This clonotype was observed a handful of times. The rearrangement joins TRBV10-3 to TRBJ2-1, with D possibly matching TRBD2 (5 bases). This CDR3 has 14 residues. Germline V gene sequence: CDR1 ENHRY, CDR2 SYGVKD. The V end lost 10 bases, the J end lost 2 bases, and 15 bases lay between the germline ends. The CDR3 reads CATSTPEAYNEQFF. The CDR3, as DNA: TGTGCCACCTCGACCCCGGAGGCCTACAATGAGCAGTTCTTC.

In this sample, this clonotype turned up a few times. V gene TRBV5-1 combines with J gene TRBJ1-4; TRBD1 agrees at 8 bases. The CDR3 sequence is 14 residues long. Germline assignment: CDR1 SGHRS and CDR2 YFSETQ. V dropped 4 bases and J dropped 7; count of bases not matched to a gene: 6. Here the CDR3 DNA reads TGCGCCAGCAGCACAACGACAGGGGTTGAAAAACTGTTTTTT. Translated, it gives CASSTTTGVEKLFF.

Comment on this clonotype: The CDR3 does not close with the conserved phenylalanine or tryptophan, likely indicating a read error. The chain recombines TRBV20-1 with TRBJ2-5; D gene unclear. The germline CDR1 and CDR2 sequences are DFQATT and SNEGSKA (reference sequence). The CDR3 sequence is 14 residues long. Trimming left V 0 bases short and J 1 base short, with 9 bases between. The CDR3 sequence is CSARDPRSQETQYL. CDR3 bases: TGCAGTGCTAGAGATCCCCGGAGCCAAGAGACCCAGTACCTC.

The sample holds a few counts of this clonotype. The J gene is TRBJ2-2, the V gene TRBV3-1; D is unresolved. This CDR3 has 14 residues. The V and J ends lost 0 bases and 6 bases respectively, with 8 bases between them. CDR1 and CDR2 (germline): LGHDT, YNNKEL (reference sequence). CDR3 nucleotide sequence: TGTGCCAGCAGCCAAGAAAGTGGGCCCGGGGAGCTGTTTTTT. Its translation: CASSQESGPGELFF.

On this clonotype: At one end, the junction sequence differs from germline, possibly due to a read error. This chain joins TRBV5-1 and TRBJ2-3; either TRBD1 or TRBD2 may supply D (5 bases each). The CDR3 runs 16 residues. CDR1 and CDR2 from the germline V gene are SGHRS and YFSETQ. The CDR3 DNA sequence: TGCGCCAGCAGCTTGAGGGACGGGTTGAGCAAAGATACGCAGTATTTT. This codes for CASSLRDGLSKDTQYF. Full variable domain (missing parts from reference TRBV5-1 and TRBJ2-3): KAGVTQTPRYLIKTRGQQVTLSCSPISGHRSVSWYQQTPGQGLQFLFEYFSETQRNKGNFPGRFSGRQFSNSRSEMNVSTLELGDSALYLCASSLRDGLSKDTQYFGPGTRLTVL.

This clonotype came up a few times. CDR3 in DNA: TGTGCCAGCAGCCGGGACCCGGACTATGGCTACACCTTC. This codes for CASSRDPDYGYTF. The chain employs TRBV7-6 and TRBJ1-2; D is perhaps TRBD1 (5 bases). The CDR3 spans 13 residues. V was clipped by 5 bases and J by 3 bases, with 10 bases between them. Germline lookup yields CDR1 SGHVS and CDR2 FNYEAQ.

V and J are TRBV4-1 and TRBJ2-5; D possibly matches TRBD1 or TRBD2 (5 bases each). V was trimmed by 1 base and J by 1 base, leaving 13 bases between them. The germline V gene encodes CDR1 MGHRA and CDR2 YSYEKL. The CDR3 spans 16 residues. The CDR3 DNA sequence: TGCGCCAGCAGCCAAGGGGGTGGGGGATTCCAAGAGACCCAGTACTTC. Translated, it gives CASSQGGGGFQETQYF.

Only a few counts were recorded for this clonotype. The J gene is TRBJ2-2, the V gene TRBV13, with D possibly being TRBD1 or TRBD2 (5 bases each). Germline V CDR1 and CDR2: PRHDT, FYEKMQ (reference sequence). V was trimmed by 5 bases and J by 0 bases, leaving 19 bases between them. This CDR3 comprises 18 residues. CDR3 loop: CASSPSDGDVSNTGELFF. CDR3 bases: TGTGCCAGCAGCCCCTCCGACGGGGACGTTTCGAACACCGGGGAGCTGTTTTTT.

This clonotype turned up a few times. The rearrangement joins TRBV10-3 to TRBJ2-4, with 7 bases lining up with TRBD1. Germline V lookup: CDR1 ENHRY, CDR2 SYGVKD. The CDR3 consists of 16 residues. J gave up 0 bases and V 4 bases, and 6 bases lay outside the gene matches. CDR3: CAISADRNVAKNIQYF. The CDR3 DNA follows: TGTGCCATCAGTGCGGACAGGAACGTAGCCAAAAACATTCAGTACTTC.

The chain uses TRBV20-1 and TRBJ2-5; D might be TRBD2 (6 bases). This CDR3 is built from 15 residues. Between the trimmed V and J ends, which lost 6 bases and 1 base, there was a span of 18 bases. CDR1 DFQATT and CDR2 SNEGSKA come from the germline V gene (reference sequence). The DNA of the CDR3 is TGCAGTGCCAGGACGGGCGGGGCCATCCAAGAGACCCAGTACTTC. This encodes CSARTGGAIQETQYF.

This clonotype was seen a handful of times. J is TRBJ2-5 and V is TRBV6-1; the D gene is possibly TRBD1 (6 bases). The CDR3 consists of 17 residues. Germline lookup yields CDR1 MNHNS and CDR2 SASEGT. V was shortened by 6 bases and J by 0 bases, with 20 bases between the two germline ends. The CDR3 bases are TGTGCCAGCAGCCGACCGATAGGGACACCCGACCAAGAGACCCAGTACTTC. Translating it yields CASSRPIGTPDQETQYF.

The chain is built from TRBV29-1 and TRBJ1-1; D not resolved. The CDR3 runs to 13 residues. Germline V lookup: CDR1 SQVTM, CDR2 ANQGSEA. In DNA, the CDR3 is TGCAGGGAGGGCGAGGCGGGGAACACTGAAGCTTTCTTT. It yields the protein CREGEAGNTEAFF.

The CDR3 region has the DNA TGTGCCAGCAGCGTGGAGGGACAGGGGGAATATGGCTACACCTTC. Residues: CASSVEGQGEYGYTF. The rearrangement uses TRBV9 and TRBJ1-2, with 11 bases identical to TRBD1. Germline loops: CDR1 SGDLS, CDR2 YYNGEE. The CDR3 is 15 residues long. V gave up 2 bases and J gave up 5 bases; unmatched junction bases: 5.

This clonotype was counted between two and nine times. The chain couples TRBV12-3 or TRBV12-4 to TRBJ2-5; 7 bases agree with TRBD1. The V and J ends lost 6 bases and 7 bases, in that order; junction bases with no gene match: 14. This CDR3 spans 15 amino acids. The CDR3 reads CASRKTGKSLLTQYF. The CDR3 DNA reads TGTGCCAGCAGGAAGACAGGGAAAAGCCTACTGACCCAGTACTTC.